The 3 T cell receptor beta chains given below trace back to one sample, sequenced in a study of beta chain features in type 1 diabetes. The study reverse transcribed the entire isolated RNA, so it sequenced expressed TCRB transcripts. Using immunoSEQ multiplex PCR, the repertoire was profiled, and TCRdb retains in-frame clones only, with some absent. The table has around 240,000 clones, under 70% seen once; the top ten hold around 0.05%. The sequenced sample was naive CD4+ T cells from blood. The receptors were sampled from a man between 25 and 39 years old in good health.

The chain is built from TRBV28 and TRBJ2-1; 10 bases match TRBD2. In germline, CDR1 is MDHEN, CDR2 SYDVKM. This CDR3 region has 15 residues. The trim removed 7 bases at V and 6 bases at J, leaving 9 bases unmatched. CDR3 loop: CASTQRASGSNEQFF. The CDR3, as DNA: TGTGCCAGCACCCAGAGGGCTAGCGGGAGCAATGAGCAGTTCTTC.

The chain recombines TRBV6-5 with TRBJ2-3; D call uncertain. This CDR3 is 15 amino acids long. V was trimmed by 2 bases and J by 0 bases, leaving 9 bases between them. Germline loops: CDR1 MNHEY, CDR2 SVGAGI. The CDR3 protein is CASSYGVASTDTQYF. The DNA of the CDR3 is TGTGCCAGCAGTTACGGCGTTGCTAGCACAGATACGCAGTATTTT.

V is TRBV7-2 and J is TRBJ2-3; 8 bases are shared with TRBD2. CDR3 length equals 15 residues. The trim removed 5 bases at V and 0 bases at J, leaving 4 bases unmatched. The germline V gene encodes CDR1 SGHTA and CDR2 FQGNSA. The CDR3 loop is CASSISGASTDTQYF. For the CDR3, the DNA is TGTGCCAGCAGCATTAGCGGGGCTAGCACAGATACGCAGTATTTT.